The 17 T cell receptor beta chains given below trace back to one sample, sequenced in a study of T cells in Graves' hyperthyroidism and ophthalmopathy. It was RNA transcripts that yielded the amplified TCR beta CDR3 regions. A first-round RT-PCR of the TCR CDR3 used the HTBI primer set. MiXCR, run by TCRdb on the multiplex PCR reads, gives a single entry per CDR3 protein. The table has about 560,000 distinct CDR3 sequences, 12% to 15% seen once. The specimen was blood. These receptor sequences come from a woman aged 35 to 49 with Graves' hyperthyroidism.

This clonotype was observed a handful of times. This chain uses TRBV14 with TRBJ1-1, with a tentative D call TRBD1 (6 bases). The CDR3 runs 15 residues. Looked up from germline, CDR1 is SGHDN and CDR2 is FVKESK. The V end lost 2 bases, the J end lost 4 bases, and 14 bases lay between the germline ends. Here the CDR3 reads CASSQIGGRGTEAFF. DNA for the CDR3: TGTGCCAGCAGCCAAATAGGGGGGCGCGGCACTGAAGCTTTCTTT.

This sequence joins TRBV11-2 and TRBJ2-1, with a weak D call TRBD2 (7 bases). The germline V and J ends were trimmed by 1 base and 9 bases, with 22 bases remaining between them. Germline V gene data show CDR1 as SGHAT and CDR2 as FQNNGV. There are 17 residues in the CDR3. CDR3 in amino acids: CASSLVSLGGASVEQFF. The CDR3 DNA reads as TGTGCCAGCAGCTTAGTGTCCCTGGGGGGGGCAAGTGTTGAGCAGTTCTTC. The variable domain in full, with the rest retrieved from reference TRBV11-2 and TRBJ2-1, is EAGVAQSPRYKIIEKRQSVAFWCNPISGHATLYWYQQILGQGPKLLIQFQNNGVVDDSQLPKDRFSAERLKGVDSTLKIQPAKLEDSAVYLCASSLVSLGGASVEQFFGPGTRLTVL.

V gene TRBV28 combines with J gene TRBJ1-5; 7 nucleotides match TRBD1. With V trimmed by 6 bases and J by 3 bases, 5 bases remained unmatched. The CDR3 extends over 14 amino acids. Germline-derived CDR1 and CDR2 are MDHEN and SYDVKM. The chain's CDR3 is CASRIQGNNQPQHF. CDR3 DNA: TGTGCCAGCAGGATACAGGGGAACAATCAGCCCCAGCATTTT.

This clonotype turned up a few times. A much larger clonotype is one base distant, so this may be a read error. The V gene is TRBV6-2 or TRBV6-3, the J gene TRBJ2-5; 11 bases align to TRBD2. Per germline, CDR1 MNHEY and CDR2 SVGEGT. The V and J ends lost 5 bases and 3 bases, in that order; junction bases with no gene match: 5. The CDR3 is 15 residues long. CDR3 residues: CASSDGLAGEETQYF. CDR3 coding DNA: TGTGCCAGCAGTGACGGACTAGCGGGCGAAGAGACCCAGTACTTC.

This clonotype was picked up a small number of times. The rearrangement uses TRBV20-1 and TRBJ2-7, with D unresolved. CDR1 is DFQATT and CDR2 is SNEGSKA in the germline V gene (reference sequence). V was cut by 0 bases and J by 0 bases, with 15 bases left in between. CDR3 length equals 16 residues. The CDR3 DNA sequence: TGCAGTGCTAGAGATCGAGATAGGCCCTACTCCTACGAGCAGTACTTC. Translation gives CSARDRDRPYSYEQYF.

This chain links TRBV10-3 with TRBJ2-3, with 7 positions matching TRBD1. The V gene end was trimmed by 5 bases and the J gene end by 0 bases; junction bases not matched to a gene: 2. This CDR3 is built from 14 residues. The germline gives CDR1 ENHRY, CDR2 SYGVKD. CDR3 amino acids: CAISRQGSTDTQYF. The DNA for the CDR3 is TGTGCCATCAGTAGACAGGGAAGCACAGATACGCAGTATTTT.

This clonotype was found a few times. The V call is TRBV5-5, the J call TRBJ2-2, with TRBD2 matching over 11 bases. This CDR3 region has 18 residues. CDR1 is SGHKS, CDR2 YYEKEE, per germline (reference sequence). V shed 0 bases and J 0 bases; nucleotides not matched to a gene: 4. CDR3 sequence (DNA): TGTGCCAGCAGCTTGGCGACTAGCGGGAACTCGAACACCGGGGAGCTGTTTTTT. Its protein product is CASSLATSGNSNTGELFF.

Only a few counts were recorded for this clonotype. The chain joins TRBV5-6 to TRBJ2-2; D unclear. Trimming took 6 bases from V and 4 from J, leaving 13 bases between them. The CDR3 sequence is 14 residues long. Germline assignment: CDR1 SGHDT and CDR2 YYEEEE. CDR3 region: CASTIEGTTGELFF. The CDR3 coding sequence is TGTGCCAGCACCATCGAAGGTACCACCGGGGAGCTGTTTTTT. The full variable domain, in which reference TRBV5-6 and TRBJ2-2 provide the parts outside the CDR3, is DAGVTQSPTHLIKTRGQQVTLRCSPKSGHDTVSWYQQALGQGPQFIFQYYEEEERQRGNFPDRFSGHQFPNYSSELNVNALLLGDSALYLCASTIEGTTGELFFGEGSRLTVL.

This clonotype was seen ten or more times. CDR3 sequence reads: CASSDRAGFTDTQYF. Here the CDR3 DNA reads TGTGCCAGCAGCGATCGAGCGGGTTTCACAGATACGCAGTATTTT. The rearrangement links TRBV12-3 or TRBV12-4 to TRBJ2-3, with a weak D call TRBD2 (6 bases). The CDR3 is 15 amino acids. With 6 bases removed from V and 2 bases from J, the gap between germline ends came to 15 bases.

This clonotype appeared a few times. CDR3 sequence reads: CSARDLQGGYEQYF. DNA for the CDR3: TGCAGTGCTAGAGATCTGCAGGGAGGGTACGAGCAGTACTTC. V gene TRBV20-1 combines with J gene TRBJ2-7; 7 bases agree with TRBD2. CDR1 and CDR2 (germline): DFQATT, SNEGSKA (reference sequence). The CDR3 has 14 amino acids. Germline trimming cut 0 bases from V and 4 bases from J; bases unmatched to any gene: 6.

This chain uses TRBV20-1 with TRBJ1-2, with a tentative D call TRBD1 (6 bases). The CDR3 covers 14 residues. V lost 4 bases, J lost 0 bases, and 12 bases lay in between. From germline, CDR1 is DFQATT and CDR2 SNEGSKA (reference sequence). The CDR3 loop is CSATHRATNYGYTF. DNA of the CDR3: TGCAGTGCTACCCACAGGGCAACTAACTATGGCTACACCTTC.

This clonotype was seen repeatedly, ten times or more. This sequence joins TRBV2 and TRBJ2-1; 7 bases match TRBD1. Trimming took 6 bases from V and 10 from J; bases not matched to a gene: 9. Germline CDR1 SNHLY, CDR2 FYNNEI. The CDR3 totals 13 residues. The CDR3 protein is CASSSDRVGEQFF. CDR3 bases: TGTGCCAGCAGCTCCGACAGGGTGGGGGAGCAGTTCTTC. Full variable domain (rest looked up from reference TRBV2 and TRBJ2-1): EPEVTQTPSHQVTQMGQEVILRCVPISNHLYFYWYRQILGQKVEFLVSFYNNEISEKSEIFDDQFSVERPDGSNFTLKIRSTKLEDSAMYFCASSSDRVGEQFFGPGTRLTVL.

The V and J genes are TRBV7-3 and TRBJ2-1; D might be TRBD2 (7 bases). Trimming pared 6 bases from V and 0 bases from J, leaving 15 bases between. Germline CDR1 reads SGHTA; CDR2 reads FQGTGA. CDR3 length: 16 amino acids. In DNA, the CDR3 is TGTGCCAGCAGAGTTGGGGGCGGGAGCTCCTACAATGAGCAGTTCTTC. Its translation: CASRVGGGSSYNEQFF.

This clonotype was detected ten times or more. The V gene is TRBV11-2, the J gene TRBJ2-7, with D perhaps TRBD1 or TRBD2 (5 bases each). This CDR3 has 16 amino acids. With 6 bases removed from V and 3 bases from J, the gap between germline ends came to 21 bases. CDR1 is SGHAT and CDR2 is FQNNGV in the germline V gene. The chain's CDR3 is CASSSTQGPAFYEQYF. In DNA form, the CDR3 reads TGTGCCAGCAGTTCTACGCAGGGACCAGCCTTCTACGAGCAGTACTTC. Full variable domain (rest looked up from reference TRBV11-2 and TRBJ2-7): EAGVAQSPRYKIIEKRQSVAFWCNPISGHATLYWYQQILGQGPKLLIQFQNNGVVDDSQLPKDRFSAERLKGVDSTLKIQPAKLEDSAVYLCASSSTQGPAFYEQYFGPGTRLTVT.

This clonotype has only a few counts. DNA of the CDR3: TGTGCCAGCAGTGAGGCCAGGGGGTTCGCTGAAGCTTTCTTT. It is translated as CASSEARGFAEAFF. J is TRBJ1-1 and V is TRBV2; 7 nucleotides align to TRBD1. Germline lookup yields CDR1 SNHLY and CDR2 FYNNEI. V lost 3 bases and J lost 6; bases outside the gene matches: 7. The CDR3 length is 14 residues.

This clonotype was recorded many times. This rearrangement joins TRBV6-1 to TRBJ1-1; possibly TRBD1 for D (6 bases). The ends were cut back, 6 bases at V and 4 bases at J, with 12 bases in the middle. CDR1 is MNHNS, CDR2 SASEGT, per germline. The length of the CDR3 is 13 residues. The CDR3 reads CASRRTGTTEAFF. CDR3 nucleotides: TGTGCCAGCAGAAGAACAGGGACCACTGAAGCTTTCTTT.

In this sample, this clonotype turned up a few times. The chain joins TRBV6-7 to TRBJ2-3; tentative D call: TRBD2 (6 bases). TRBV6-7 is an ORF for which the function is uncertain. V was pared by 1 base and J by 2 bases, with 10 bases between. CDR3 length: 15 amino acids. In DNA, the CDR3 is TGTGCCAGCAGTTACTTGGGGGGAAACACAGATACGCAGTATTTT. It specifies CASSYLGGNTDTQYF.